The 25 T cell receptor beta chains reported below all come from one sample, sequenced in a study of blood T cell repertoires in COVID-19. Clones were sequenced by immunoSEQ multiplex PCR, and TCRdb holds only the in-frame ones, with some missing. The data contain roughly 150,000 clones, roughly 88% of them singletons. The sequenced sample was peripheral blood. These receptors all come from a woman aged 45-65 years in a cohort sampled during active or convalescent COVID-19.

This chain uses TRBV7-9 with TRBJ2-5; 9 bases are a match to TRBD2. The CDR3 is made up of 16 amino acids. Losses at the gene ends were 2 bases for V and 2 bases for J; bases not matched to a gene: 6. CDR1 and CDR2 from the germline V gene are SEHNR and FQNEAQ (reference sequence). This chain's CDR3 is CASSLNRAGGQETQYF. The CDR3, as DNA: TGTGCCAGCAGCTTAAATCGTGCGGGGGGGCAAGAGACCCAGTACTTC.

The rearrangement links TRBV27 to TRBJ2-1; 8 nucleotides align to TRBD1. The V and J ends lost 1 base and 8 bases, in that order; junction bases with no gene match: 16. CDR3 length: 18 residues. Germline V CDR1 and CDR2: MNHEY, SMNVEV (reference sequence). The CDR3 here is CASSLLTGGLHSPDEQFF. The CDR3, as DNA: TGTGCCAGCAGTTTATTAACAGGGGGACTTCATTCCCCTGATGAGCAGTTCTTC.

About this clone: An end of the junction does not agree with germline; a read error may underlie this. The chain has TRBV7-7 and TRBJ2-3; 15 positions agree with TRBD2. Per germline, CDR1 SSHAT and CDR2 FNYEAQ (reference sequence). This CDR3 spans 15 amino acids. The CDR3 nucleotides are TGTGCTAGCAGCCCAGGGACTAGCGGGGGGGATACGCAGTATTTT. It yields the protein CASSPGTSGGDTQYF.

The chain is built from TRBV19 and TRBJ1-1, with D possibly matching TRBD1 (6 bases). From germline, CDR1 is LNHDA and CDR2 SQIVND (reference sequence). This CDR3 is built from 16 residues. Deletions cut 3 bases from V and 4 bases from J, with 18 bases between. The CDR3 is CASSIQGRDSVTEAFF. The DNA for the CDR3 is TGTGCCAGTAGTATTCAGGGGAGGGATTCTGTCACTGAAGCTTTCTTT.

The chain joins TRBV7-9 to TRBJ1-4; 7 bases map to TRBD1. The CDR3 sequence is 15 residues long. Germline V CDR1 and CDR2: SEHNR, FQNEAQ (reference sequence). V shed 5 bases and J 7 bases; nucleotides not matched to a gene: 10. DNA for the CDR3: TGTGCCAGCAGCACCCAGGGGGGTCGGGGTGAAAAACTGTTTTTT. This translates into CASSTQGGRGEKLFF.

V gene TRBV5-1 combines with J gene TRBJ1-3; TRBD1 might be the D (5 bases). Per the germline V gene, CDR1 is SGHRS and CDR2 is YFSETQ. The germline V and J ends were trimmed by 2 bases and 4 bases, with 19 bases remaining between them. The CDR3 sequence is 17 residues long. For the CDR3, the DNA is TGCGCCAGCAGCTTCGAAGGACAACTTGCTGGAGGAAACACCATATATTTT. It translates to CASSFEGQLAGGNTIYF. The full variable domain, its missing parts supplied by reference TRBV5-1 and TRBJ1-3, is KAGVTQTPRYLIKTRGQQVTLSCSPISGHRSVSWYQQTPGQGLQFLFEYFSETQRNKGNFPGRFSGRQFSNSRSEMNVSTLELGDSALYLCASSFEGQLAGGNTIYFGEGSWLTVV.

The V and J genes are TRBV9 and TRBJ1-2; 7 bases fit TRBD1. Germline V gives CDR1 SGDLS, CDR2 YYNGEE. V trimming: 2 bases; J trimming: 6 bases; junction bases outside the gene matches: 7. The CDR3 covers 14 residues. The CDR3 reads CASSVLGTEDGYTF. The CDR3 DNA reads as TGTGCCAGCAGCGTGCTTGGGACAGAAGATGGCTACACCTTC.

The CDR3 sequence is CASRGGYRGADTQYF. In DNA form, the CDR3 reads TGTGCCAGCAGAGGGGGTTATCGGGGTGCAGATACGCAGTATTTT. The J gene is TRBJ2-3, the V gene TRBV5-6; the D gene is possibly TRBD1 (6 bases). This CDR3 has 15 amino acids. CDR1 and CDR2 (germline): SGHDT, YYEEEE. Trimming pared 5 bases from V and 4 bases from J, leaving 17 bases between.

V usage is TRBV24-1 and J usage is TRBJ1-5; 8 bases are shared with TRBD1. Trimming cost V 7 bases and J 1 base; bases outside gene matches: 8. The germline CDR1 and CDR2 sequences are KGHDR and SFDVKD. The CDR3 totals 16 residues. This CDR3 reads CATSAGGSWSNQPQHF. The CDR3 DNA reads TGTGCCACCAGCGCAGGGGGCTCCTGGAGCAATCAGCCCCAGCATTTT.

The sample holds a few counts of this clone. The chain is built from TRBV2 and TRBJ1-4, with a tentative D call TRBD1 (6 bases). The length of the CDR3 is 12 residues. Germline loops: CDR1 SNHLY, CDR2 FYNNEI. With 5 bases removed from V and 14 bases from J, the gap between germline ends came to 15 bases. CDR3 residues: CASSLRQARLFF. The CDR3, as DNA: TGTGCCAGCAGTCTCAGACAGGCGCGGCTGTTTTTT. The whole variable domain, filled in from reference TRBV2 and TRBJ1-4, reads EPEVTQTPSHQVTQMGQEVILRCVPISNHLYFYWYRQILGQKVEFLVSFYNNEISEKSEIFDDQFSVERPDGSNFTLKIRSTKLEDSAMYFCASSLRQARLFFGSGTQLSVL.

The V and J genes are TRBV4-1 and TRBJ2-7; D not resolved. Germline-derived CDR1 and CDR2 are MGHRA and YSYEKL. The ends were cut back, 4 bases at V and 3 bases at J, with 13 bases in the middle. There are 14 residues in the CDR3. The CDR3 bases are TGCGCCAGCAGCCCCCCTCTGAGACTCTACGAGCAGTACTTC. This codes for CASSPPLRLYEQYF.

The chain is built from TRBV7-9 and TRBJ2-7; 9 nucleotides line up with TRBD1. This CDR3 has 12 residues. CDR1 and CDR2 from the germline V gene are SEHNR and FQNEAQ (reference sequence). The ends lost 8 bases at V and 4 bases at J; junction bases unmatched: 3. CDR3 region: CASGQGTYEQYF. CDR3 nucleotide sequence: TGTGCCAGCGGACAGGGGACTTACGAGCAGTACTTC.

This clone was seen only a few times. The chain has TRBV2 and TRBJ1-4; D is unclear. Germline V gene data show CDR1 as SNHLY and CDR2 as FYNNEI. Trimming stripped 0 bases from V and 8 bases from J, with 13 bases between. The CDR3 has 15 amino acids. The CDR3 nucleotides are TGTGCCAGCAGTGAAGCAGGCAATGCCAGGGAAAAACTGTTTTTT. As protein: CASSEAGNAREKLFF.

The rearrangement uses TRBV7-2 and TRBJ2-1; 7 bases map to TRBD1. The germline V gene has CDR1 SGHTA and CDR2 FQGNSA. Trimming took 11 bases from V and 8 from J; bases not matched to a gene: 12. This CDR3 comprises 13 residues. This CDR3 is CAYHQTGVDEQFF. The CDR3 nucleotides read TGTGCCTACCACCAAACAGGGGTCGATGAGCAGTTCTTC.

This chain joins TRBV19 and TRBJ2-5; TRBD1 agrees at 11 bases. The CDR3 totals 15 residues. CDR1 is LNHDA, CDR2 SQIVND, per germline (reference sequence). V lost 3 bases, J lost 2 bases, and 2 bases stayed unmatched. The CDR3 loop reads CASSMGTGGQETQYF. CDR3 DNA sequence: TGTGCCAGTAGTATGGGGACAGGGGGGCAAGAGACCCAGTACTTC.

The CDR3 nucleotides are TGCAGTGCTAGTTCCGGGACAGACACTGAAGCTTTCTTT. Translated, it gives CSASSGTDTEAFF. This chain links TRBV20-1 with TRBJ1-1; TRBD1 matches at 7 bases. The V and J ends lost 3 bases and 3 bases, in that order; junction bases with no gene match: 4. Germline CDR1 is DFQATT and CDR2 is SNEGSKA (reference sequence). This CDR3 contains 13 residues.

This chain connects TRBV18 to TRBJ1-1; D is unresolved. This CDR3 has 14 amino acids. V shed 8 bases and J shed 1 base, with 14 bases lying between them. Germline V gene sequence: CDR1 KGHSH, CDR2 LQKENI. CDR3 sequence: CASVASGGNTEAFF. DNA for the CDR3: TGTGCCAGCGTCGCAAGTGGAGGGAACACTGAAGCTTTCTTT.

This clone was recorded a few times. The DNA for the CDR3 is TGTGCCAGCAGCTTAGGGTCGCGGCTAGGCTACACCTTC. This gives the protein CASSLGSRLGYTF. The chain joins TRBV7-9 to TRBJ1-2; D is ambiguous. There are 13 residues in the CDR3. The ends were cut back, 1 base at V and 8 bases at J, with 11 bases in the middle. The germline V gene has CDR1 SEHNR and CDR2 FQNEAQ (reference sequence).

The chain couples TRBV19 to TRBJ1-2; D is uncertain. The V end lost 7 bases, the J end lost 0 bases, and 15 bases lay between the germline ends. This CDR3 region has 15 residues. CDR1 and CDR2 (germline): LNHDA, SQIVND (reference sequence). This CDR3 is CASTRGLRANYGYTF. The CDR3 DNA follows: TGTGCCAGTACCCGAGGCTTAAGAGCTAACTATGGCTACACCTTC. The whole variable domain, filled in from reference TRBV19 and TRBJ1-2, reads DGGITQSPKYLFRKEGQNVTLSCEQNLNHDAMYWYRQDPGQGLRLIYYSQIVNDFQKGDIAEGYSVSREKKESFPLTVTSAQKNPTAFYLCASTRGLRANYGYTFGSGTRLTVV.

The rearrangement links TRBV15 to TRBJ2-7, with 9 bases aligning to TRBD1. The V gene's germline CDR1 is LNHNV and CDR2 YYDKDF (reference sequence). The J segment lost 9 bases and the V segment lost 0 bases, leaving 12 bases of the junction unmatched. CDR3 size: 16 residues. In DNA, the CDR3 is TGTGCCACCAGCAGAGATCTTGGGACAGGGCATTTTGGGCAGTACTTC. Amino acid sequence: CATSRDLGTGHFGQYF.

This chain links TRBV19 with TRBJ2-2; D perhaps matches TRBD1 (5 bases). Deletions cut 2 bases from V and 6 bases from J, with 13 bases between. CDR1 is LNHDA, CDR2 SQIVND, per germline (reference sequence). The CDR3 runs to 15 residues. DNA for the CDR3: TGTGCCAGTAGTATACAAGGGGCAGGGTCCGGGGAGCTGTTTTTT. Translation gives CASSIQGAGSGELFF. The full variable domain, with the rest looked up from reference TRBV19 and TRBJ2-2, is DGGITQSPKYLFRKEGQNVTLSCEQNLNHDAMYWYRQDPGQGLRLIYYSQIVNDFQKGDIAEGYSVSREKKESFPLTVTSAQKNPTAFYLCASSIQGAGSGELFFGEGSRLTVL.

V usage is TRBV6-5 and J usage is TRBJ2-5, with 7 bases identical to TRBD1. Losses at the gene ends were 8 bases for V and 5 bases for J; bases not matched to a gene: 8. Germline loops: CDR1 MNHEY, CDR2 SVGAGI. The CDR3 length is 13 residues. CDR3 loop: CASSKGGWETQYF. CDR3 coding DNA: TGTGCCAGCTCAAAAGGGGGCTGGGAGACCCAGTACTTC.

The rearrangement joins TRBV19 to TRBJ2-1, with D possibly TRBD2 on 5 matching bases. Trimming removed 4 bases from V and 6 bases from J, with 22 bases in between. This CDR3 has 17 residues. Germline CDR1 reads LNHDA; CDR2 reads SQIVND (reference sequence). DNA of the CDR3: TGTGCCAGTAGTACCTGGCCCTCGAGGGTCTTGGGCAATGAGCAGTTCTTC. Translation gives CASSTWPSRVLGNEQFF.

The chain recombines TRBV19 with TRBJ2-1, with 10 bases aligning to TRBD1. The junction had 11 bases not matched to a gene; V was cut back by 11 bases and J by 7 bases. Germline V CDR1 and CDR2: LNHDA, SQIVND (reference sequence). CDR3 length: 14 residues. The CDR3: CASRRDRGVNEQFF. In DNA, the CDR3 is TGTGCCTCAAGGAGGGACAGGGGTGTTAATGAGCAGTTCTTC.

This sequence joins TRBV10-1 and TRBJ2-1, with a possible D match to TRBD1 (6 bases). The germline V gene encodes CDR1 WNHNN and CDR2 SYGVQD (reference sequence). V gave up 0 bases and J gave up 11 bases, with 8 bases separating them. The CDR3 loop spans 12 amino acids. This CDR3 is CASSESWGQQFF. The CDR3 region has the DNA TGCGCCAGCAGTGAGTCCTGGGGGCAGCAGTTCTTC.